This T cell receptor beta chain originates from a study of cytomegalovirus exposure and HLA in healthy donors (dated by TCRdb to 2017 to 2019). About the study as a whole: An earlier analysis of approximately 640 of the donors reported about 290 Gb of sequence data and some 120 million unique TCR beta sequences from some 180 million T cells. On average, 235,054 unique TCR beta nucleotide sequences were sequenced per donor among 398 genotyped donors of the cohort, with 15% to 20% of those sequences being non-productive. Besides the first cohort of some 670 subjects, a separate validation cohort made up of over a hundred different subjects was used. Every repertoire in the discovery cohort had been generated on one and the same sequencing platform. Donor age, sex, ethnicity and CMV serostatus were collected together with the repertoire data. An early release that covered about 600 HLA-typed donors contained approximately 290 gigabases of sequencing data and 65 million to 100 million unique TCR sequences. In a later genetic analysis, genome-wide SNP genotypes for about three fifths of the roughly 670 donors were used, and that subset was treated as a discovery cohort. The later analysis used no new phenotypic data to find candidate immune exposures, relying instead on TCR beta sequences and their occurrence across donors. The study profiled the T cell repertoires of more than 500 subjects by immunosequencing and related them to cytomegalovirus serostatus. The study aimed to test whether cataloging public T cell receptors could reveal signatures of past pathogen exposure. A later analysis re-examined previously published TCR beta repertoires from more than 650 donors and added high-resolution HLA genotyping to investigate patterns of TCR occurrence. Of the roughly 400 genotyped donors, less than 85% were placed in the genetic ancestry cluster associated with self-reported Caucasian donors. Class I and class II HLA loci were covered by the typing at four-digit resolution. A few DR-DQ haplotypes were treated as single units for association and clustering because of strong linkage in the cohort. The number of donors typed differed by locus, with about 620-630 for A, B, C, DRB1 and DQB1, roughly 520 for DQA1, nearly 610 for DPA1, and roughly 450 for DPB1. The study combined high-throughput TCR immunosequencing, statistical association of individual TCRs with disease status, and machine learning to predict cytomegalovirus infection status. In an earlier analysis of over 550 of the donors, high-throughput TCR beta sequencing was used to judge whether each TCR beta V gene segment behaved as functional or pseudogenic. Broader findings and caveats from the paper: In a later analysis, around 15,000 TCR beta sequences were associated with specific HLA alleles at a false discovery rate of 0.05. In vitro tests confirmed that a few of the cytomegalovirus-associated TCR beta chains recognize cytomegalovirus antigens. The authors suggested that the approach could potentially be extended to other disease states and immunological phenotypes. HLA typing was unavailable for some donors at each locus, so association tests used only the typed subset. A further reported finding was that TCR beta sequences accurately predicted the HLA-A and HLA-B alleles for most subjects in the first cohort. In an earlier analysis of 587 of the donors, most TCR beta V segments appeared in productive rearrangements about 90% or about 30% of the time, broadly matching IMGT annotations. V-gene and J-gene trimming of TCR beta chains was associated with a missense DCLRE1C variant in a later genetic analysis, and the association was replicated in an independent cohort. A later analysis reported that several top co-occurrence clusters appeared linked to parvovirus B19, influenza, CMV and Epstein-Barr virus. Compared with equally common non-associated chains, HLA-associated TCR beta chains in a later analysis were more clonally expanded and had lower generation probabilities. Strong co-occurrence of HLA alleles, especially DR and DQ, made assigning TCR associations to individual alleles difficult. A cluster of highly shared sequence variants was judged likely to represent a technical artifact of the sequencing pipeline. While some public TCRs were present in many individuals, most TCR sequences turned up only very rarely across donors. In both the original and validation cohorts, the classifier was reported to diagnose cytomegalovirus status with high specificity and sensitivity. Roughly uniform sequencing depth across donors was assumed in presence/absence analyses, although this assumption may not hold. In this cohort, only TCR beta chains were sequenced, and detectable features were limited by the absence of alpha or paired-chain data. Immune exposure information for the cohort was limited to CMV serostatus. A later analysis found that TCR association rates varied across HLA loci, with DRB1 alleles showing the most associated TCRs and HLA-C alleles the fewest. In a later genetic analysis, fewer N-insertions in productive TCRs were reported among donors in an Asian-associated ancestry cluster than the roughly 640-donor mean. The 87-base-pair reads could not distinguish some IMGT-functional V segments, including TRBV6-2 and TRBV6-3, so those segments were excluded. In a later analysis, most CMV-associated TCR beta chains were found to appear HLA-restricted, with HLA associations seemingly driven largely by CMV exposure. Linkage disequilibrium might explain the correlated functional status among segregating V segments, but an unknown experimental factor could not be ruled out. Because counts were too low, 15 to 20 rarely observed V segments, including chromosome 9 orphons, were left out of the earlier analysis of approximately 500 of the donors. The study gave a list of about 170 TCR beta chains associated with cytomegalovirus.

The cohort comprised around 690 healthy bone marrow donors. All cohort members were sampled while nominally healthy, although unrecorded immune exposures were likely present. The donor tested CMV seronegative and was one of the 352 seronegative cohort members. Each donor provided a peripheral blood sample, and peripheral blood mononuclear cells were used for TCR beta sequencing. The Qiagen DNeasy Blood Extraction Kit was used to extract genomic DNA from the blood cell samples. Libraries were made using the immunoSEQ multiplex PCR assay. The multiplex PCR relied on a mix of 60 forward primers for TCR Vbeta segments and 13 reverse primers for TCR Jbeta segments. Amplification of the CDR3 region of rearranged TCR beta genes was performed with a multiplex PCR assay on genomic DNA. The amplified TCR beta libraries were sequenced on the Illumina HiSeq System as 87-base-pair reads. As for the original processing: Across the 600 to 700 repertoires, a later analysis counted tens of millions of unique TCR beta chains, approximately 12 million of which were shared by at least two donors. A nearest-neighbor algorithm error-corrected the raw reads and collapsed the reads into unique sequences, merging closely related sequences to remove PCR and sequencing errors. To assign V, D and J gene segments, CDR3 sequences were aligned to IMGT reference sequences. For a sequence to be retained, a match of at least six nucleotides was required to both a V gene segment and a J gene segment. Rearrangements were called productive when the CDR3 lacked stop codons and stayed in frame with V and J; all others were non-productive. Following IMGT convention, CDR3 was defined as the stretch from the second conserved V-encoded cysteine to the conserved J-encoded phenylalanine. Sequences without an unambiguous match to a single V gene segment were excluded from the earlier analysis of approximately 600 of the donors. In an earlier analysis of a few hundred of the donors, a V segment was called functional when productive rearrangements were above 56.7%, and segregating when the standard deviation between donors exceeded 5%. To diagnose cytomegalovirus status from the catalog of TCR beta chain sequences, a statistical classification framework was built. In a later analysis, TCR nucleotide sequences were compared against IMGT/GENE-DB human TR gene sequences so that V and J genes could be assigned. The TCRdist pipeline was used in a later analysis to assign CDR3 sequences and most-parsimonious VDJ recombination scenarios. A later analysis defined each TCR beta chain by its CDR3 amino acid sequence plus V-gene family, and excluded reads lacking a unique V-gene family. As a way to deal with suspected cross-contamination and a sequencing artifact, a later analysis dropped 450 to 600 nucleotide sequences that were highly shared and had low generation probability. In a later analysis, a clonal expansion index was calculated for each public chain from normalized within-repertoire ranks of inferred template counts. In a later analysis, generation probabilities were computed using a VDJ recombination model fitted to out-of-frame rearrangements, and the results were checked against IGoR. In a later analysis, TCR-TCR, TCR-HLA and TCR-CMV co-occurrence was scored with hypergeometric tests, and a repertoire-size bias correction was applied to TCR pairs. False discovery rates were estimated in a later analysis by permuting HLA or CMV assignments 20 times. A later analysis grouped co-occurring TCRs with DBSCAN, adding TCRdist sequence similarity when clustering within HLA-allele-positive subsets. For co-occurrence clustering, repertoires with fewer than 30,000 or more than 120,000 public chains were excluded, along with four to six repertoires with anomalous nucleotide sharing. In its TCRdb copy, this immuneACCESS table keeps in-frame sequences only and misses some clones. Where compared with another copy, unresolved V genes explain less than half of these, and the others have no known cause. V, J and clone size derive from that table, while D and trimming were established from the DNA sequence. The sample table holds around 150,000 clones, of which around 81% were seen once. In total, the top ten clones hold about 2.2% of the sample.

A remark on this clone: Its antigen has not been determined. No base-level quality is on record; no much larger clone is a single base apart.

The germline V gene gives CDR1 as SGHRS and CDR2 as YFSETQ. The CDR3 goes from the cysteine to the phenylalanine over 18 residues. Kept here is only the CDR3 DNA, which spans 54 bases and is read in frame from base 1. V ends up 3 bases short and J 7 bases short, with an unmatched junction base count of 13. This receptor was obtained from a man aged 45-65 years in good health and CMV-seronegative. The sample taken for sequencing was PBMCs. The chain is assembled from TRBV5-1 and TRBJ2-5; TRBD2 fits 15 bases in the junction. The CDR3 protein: CASSSPGLAGGRLGTQYF. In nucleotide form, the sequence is TGCGCCAGCAGCTCCCCTGGACTAGCGGGGGGGCGTCTGGGGACCCAGTACTTC.